The present TCR beta chain was sequenced within a study of post-analysis software for immune sequencing data. V lost 5 bases, J lost 2 bases, and 18 bases lay in between. This CDR3 is 16 amino acids long. From germline, CDR1 is SQVTM and CDR2 ANQGSEA. Sequencing libraries made from TCR beta cDNA carried unique molecular identifiers. TCRdb reanalysed the PCR reads using MiXCR and keeps one entry per CDR3 protein. Here the sample spans some 700,000 distinct CDR3 sequences, about 60% being singletons. Study-wide findings and caveats: Compared with controls, patients had more of about 5 TRBV segments, including TRBV5-6, TRBV5-1 and TRBV20-1.

Concerning this clonotype: The antigen is unknown.

The chain has TRBV29-1 and TRBJ1-4; a weak D match, TRBD1 (5 bases). The specimen was blood. The source of this sequence is a girl aged 2-10 years with multiple sclerosis. CDR3 sequence reads: CSVNGWRPGTNEKLFF. The CDR3 nucleotides read TGCAGCGTTAACGGGTGGAGACCAGGGACTAATGAAAAACTGTTTTTT.